Each of the 10 T cell receptor beta chains below was sequenced from the same sample in a study of shared clonotypes between healthy human individuals (dated by TCRdb to 2020 to 2021). The method was the immunoSEQ multiplex PCR assay. TCRdb mirrors the immuneACCESS table, restricted to in-frame sequences. Some clones are absent from its copies; in checked studies, under half trace to an unresolved V gene, and the reason for the others is unknown. In this sample the table shows roughly 890,000 clones, 85% to 95% of which occur a single time. Less than 25% of the sample rests with the top ten. CD8 naive samples were CD45RO-negative cells positively selected for CCR7, giving a CD45RA+CCR7+ population that excluded TemRA cells. The sequencing sample was made of naive CD8+ T cells sorted from blood. Sample cell subset or site, as interpreted from the label and publication: CD45RA+CCR7+. These receptors were collected from a man aged 25 to 40 in good health.

The chain has TRBV9 and TRBJ1-2; no clear D gene. Looked up from germline, CDR1 is SGDLS and CDR2 is YYNGEE. V was clipped by 0 bases and J by 7 bases, with 10 bases between them. The CDR3 length is 13 residues. DNA of the CDR3: TGTGCCAGCAGCGTAGCCCTCGGAAGTGGCTACACCTTC. Translating gives CASSVALGSGYTF.

V usage is TRBV2 and J usage is TRBJ2-5; D might be TRBD1 (6 bases). The length of the CDR3 is 15 residues. Germline V CDR1 and CDR2: SNHLY, FYNNEI. V gave up 6 bases and J gave up 0 bases, with 14 bases separating them. Here the CDR3 DNA reads TGTGCCAGCAGCGCCGGACAGATGTACCAAGAGACCCAGTACTTC. Its protein product is CASSAGQMYQETQYF.

The chain joins TRBV7-9 to TRBJ2-7; D unresolved. The germline V gene has CDR1 SEHNR and CDR2 FQNEAQ (reference sequence). The CDR3 length is 13 residues. Between the trimmed V and J ends, which lost 5 bases and 4 bases, there was a span of 12 bases. CDR3 sequence: CASSDPAKYEQYF. The CDR3 region has the DNA TGTGCCAGCAGCGACCCGGCAAAGTACGAGCAGTACTTC.

CDR3 DNA sequence: TGTGCCAGCGCGTTTTACAAGGGGGCCGGTTACGAGCAGTACTTC. It is translated as CASAFYKGAGYEQYF. The J gene is TRBJ2-7, the V gene TRBV27, with 7 bases that match TRBD1. In germline, CDR1 is MNHEY, CDR2 SMNVEV (reference sequence). The CDR3 totals 15 residues. With 8 bases clipped from V and 4 bases from J, the junction kept 14 bases outside the gene matches.

The CDR3 loop reads CASSVASDRGPQFF. CDR3 coding DNA: TGTGCCAGCAGCGTCGCCTCTGACCGGGGTCCGCAGTTCTTC. The rearrangement uses TRBV9 and TRBJ2-1; D perhaps matches TRBD2 (5 bases). In germline, CDR1 is SGDLS, CDR2 YYNGEE. Trimming stripped 2 bases from V and 12 bases from J, with 18 bases between. The CDR3 is 14 residues long.

This rearrangement joins TRBV19 to TRBJ1-1; D possibly corresponds to TRBD1 (5 bases). The ends were cut back, 6 bases at V and 3 bases at J, with 26 bases in the middle. Germline assignment: CDR1 LNHDA and CDR2 SQIVND (reference sequence). The CDR3 extends over 18 amino acids. The CDR3: CASRRKRLKQEPYTEAFF. The CDR3 DNA reads as TGTGCCAGTAGGAGGAAGAGATTGAAACAGGAGCCCTACACTGAAGCTTTCTTT.

The rearrangement links TRBV11-2 to TRBJ2-1, with a weak D call TRBD2 (6 bases). V gave up 1 base and J gave up 2 bases, with 15 bases separating them. This CDR3 contains 17 residues. CDR1 is SGHAT, CDR2 FQNNGV, per germline. CDR3 bases: TGTGCCAGCAGCTTAGTCGGTGGCGGAGGGGCCTACAATGAGCAGTTCTTC. Translation gives CASSLVGGGGAYNEQFF.

In regard to this clone: One end of the junction fails to match germline, which may point to a read error. The rearrangement joins TRBV7-7 to TRBJ2-5; 9 positions agree with TRBD2. The CDR3 is 15 amino acids. Germline assignment: CDR1 SSHAT and CDR2 FNYEAQ (reference sequence). CDR3 coding DNA: TGTGCTAGCAGCTCCTCTAGCGGGACCGCAGAGACCCAGTACTTC. Translation: CASSSSSGTAETQYF.

The chain links TRBV13 to TRBJ1-4, with no clear D. With 5 bases removed from V and 7 bases from J, the gap between germline ends came to 17 bases. Germline V gives CDR1 PRHDT, CDR2 FYEKMQ (reference sequence). This CDR3 region has 15 residues. The CDR3 coding sequence is TGTGCCAGCAGCGACGGAGGCGGGTGGCGTGAAAAACTGTTTTTT. This gives the protein CASSDGGGWREKLFF.

The CDR3 sequence is CASSQDSSGRIGDEQFF. Here the CDR3 DNA reads TGTGCCAGCAGCCAAGATAGCTCAGGGCGTATTGGCGATGAGCAGTTCTTC. V gene TRBV14 combines with J gene TRBJ2-1; a weak D match, TRBD1 (5 bases). V lost 0 bases, J lost 8 bases, and 20 bases lay in between. The CDR3 sequence is 17 residues long. Germline CDR1 reads SGHDN; CDR2 reads FVKESK.